The rows below give T cell receptor beta chains drawn from one sample of a study of cytomegalovirus exposure and HLA in healthy donors. Produced via immunoSEQ multiplex PCR; TCRdb's table is partial and in-frame only. The repertoire consists of more than 150,000 clones, with 65% to 90% occurring once and the leading ten covering more than 6%. The specimen was PBMCs. The receptors were gathered from a man in his forties in good health and CMV-seropositive. The CDR3 runs from the conserved cysteine through the conserved F or W. Each record gives: D gene, clone size, V gene, J gene, CDR3 protein, CDR3 DNA. D genes are given only for firm matches. The size entry is marked missing in some rows and otherwise reads once, few, many or a size class.

d_gene: TRBD1; abundance: NA; v_gene: TRBV9; j_gene: TRBJ1-2; CDR3aa: CASSAQATGGAFGYTF; CDR3nt: TGTGCCAGCAGCGCCCAAGCGACAGGGGGCGCGTTCGGCTACACCTTC
d_gene: TRBD2; abundance: few; v_gene: TRBV27; j_gene: TRBJ2-2; CDR3aa: CASSSISSGGRTGELFF; CDR3nt: TGTGCCAGCAGTTCCATTTCTAGCGGGGGACGGACCGGGGAGCTGTTTTTT
d_gene: NA; abundance: NA; v_gene: TRBV5-4; j_gene: TRBJ1-1; CDR3aa: CASSPPAVQGTEAFF; CDR3nt: TGTGCCAGCAGCCCCCCGGCAGTTCAGGGCACTGAAGCTTTCTTT
d_gene: TRBD2; abundance: NA; v_gene: TRBV29-1; j_gene: TRBJ2-2; CDR3aa: CSVSDSGGLNTGELFF; CDR3nt: TGCAGCGTTAGCGATAGCGGGGGGCTGAACACCGGGGAGCTGTTTTTT
d_gene: TRBD1; abundance: NA; v_gene: TRBV2; j_gene: TRBJ1-2; CDR3aa: CASIRQGGGYTF; CDR3nt: TGTGCCAGCATAAGACAGGGCGGAGGCTACACCTTC
d_gene: TRBD1; abundance: NA; v_gene: TRBV5-4; j_gene: TRBJ1-2; CDR3aa: CASSLPAGGNGGYTF; CDR3nt: TGTGCCAGCAGCTTGCCGGCAGGGGGCAATGGTGGCTACACCTTC
d_gene: NA; abundance: NA; v_gene: TRBV7-9; j_gene: TRBJ1-6; CDR3aa: CASSLGQASSYNSPLHF; CDR3nt: TGTGCCAGCAGCTTAGGACAGGCGAGCTCCTATAATTCACCCCTCCACTTT
d_gene: NA; abundance: NA; v_gene: TRBV5-6; j_gene: TRBJ1-1; CDR3aa: CASSSTKNTEAFF; CDR3nt: TGTGCCAGCAGCTCGACAAAGAACACTGAAGCTTTCTTT
d_gene: NA; abundance: NA; v_gene: TRBV5-1; j_gene: TRBJ2-5; CDR3aa: CASSKDGAGDQYF; CDR3nt: TGCGCCAGCAGTAAGGACGGCGCCGGGGACCAGTACTTC
d_gene: NA; abundance: NA; v_gene: TRBV19; j_gene: TRBJ1-2; CDR3aa: CASSASGFPNYGYTF; CDR3nt: TGTGCCAGTAGTGCCTCAGGGTTTCCTAACTATGGCTACACCTTC
d_gene: NA; abundance: NA; v_gene: TRBV4-2; j_gene: TRBJ1-4; CDR3aa: CASSRRGGYSTNEKLFF; CDR3nt: TGTGCCAGCAGCCGTCGGGGGGGATATTCAACTAATGAAAAACTGTTTTTT
d_gene: NA; abundance: NA; v_gene: TRBV6-5; j_gene: TRBJ2-4; CDR3aa: CASSYADGVHIQYF; CDR3nt: TGTGCCAGCAGTTACGCGGACGGGGTCCACATTCAGTACTTC
d_gene: TRBD2; abundance: NA; v_gene: TRBV7-2; j_gene: TRBJ2-1; CDR3aa: CASSQTSSSYNEQFF; CDR3nt: TGTGCCAGCAGCCAGACTAGCAGCTCCTACAATGAGCAGTTCTTC
d_gene: TRBD1; abundance: NA; v_gene: TRBV6-6; j_gene: TRBJ2-1; CDR3aa: CASSSGTGHNEQFF; CDR3nt: TGTGCCAGCAGTTCCGGGACAGGGCACAATGAGCAGTTCTTC
d_gene: TRBD1; abundance: NA; v_gene: TRBV9; j_gene: TRBJ1-6; CDR3aa: CASSPSPGTVNSPLHF; CDR3nt: TGTGCCAGCAGCCCTTCCCCCGGGACAGTGAATTCACCCCTCCACTTT
d_gene: TRBD2; abundance: once; v_gene: TRBV4-1; j_gene: TRBJ2-3; CDR3aa: CASSQALGTSGGHTDTQYF; CDR3nt: TGCGCCAGCAGCCAAGCCCTTGGGACTAGCGGGGGGCACACAGATACGCAGTATTTT
d_gene: NA; abundance: NA; v_gene: TRBV5-1; j_gene: TRBJ2-3; CDR3aa: CASSFGHSTDTQYF; CDR3nt: TGCGCCAGCAGCTTTGGACACAGCACAGATACGCAGTATTTT
d_gene: NA; abundance: few; v_gene: TRBV6-1; j_gene: TRBJ1-5; CDR3aa: CASSGRAVGNQPQHF; CDR3nt: TGTGCCAGCAGTGGGAGGGCGGTTGGCAATCAGCCCCAGCATTTT
d_gene: TRBD2; abundance: NA; v_gene: TRBV9; j_gene: TRBJ2-3; CDR3aa: CASSVDAGVTDTQYF; CDR3nt: TGTGCCAGCAGCGTAGATGCGGGGGTGACAGATACGCAGTATTTT
d_gene: NA; abundance: NA; v_gene: TRBV2; j_gene: TRBJ1-5; CDR3aa: CASSETGGSSPQHF; CDR3nt: TGTGCCAGCAGTGAGACAGGTGGGTCGTCGCCCCAGCATTTT
d_gene: TRBD1; abundance: NA; v_gene: TRBV7-2; j_gene: TRBJ1-2; CDR3aa: CASSLRTGSSGYTF; CDR3nt: TGTGCCAGCAGCTTAAGGACAGGGTCTTCCGGCTACACCTTC
d_gene: NA; abundance: NA; v_gene: TRBV6-5; j_gene: TRBJ2-3; CDR3aa: CASSYSGRDTQYF; CDR3nt: TGTGCCAGCAGTTACTCGGGCCGGGATACGCAGTATTTT
d_gene: TRBD1; abundance: NA; v_gene: TRBV9; j_gene: TRBJ1-6; CDR3aa: CASSPTRDRGGSPLHF; CDR3nt: TGTGCCAGCAGCCCCACCCGGGACAGGGGCGGGTCACCCCTCCACTTT
d_gene: TRBD1; abundance: NA; v_gene: TRBV10-3; j_gene: TRBJ1-2; CDR3aa: CAISEGDSSGF; CDR3nt: TGTGCCATCAGTGAGGGGGACAGTTCCGGCTTC
d_gene: NA; abundance: NA; v_gene: TRBV6-1; j_gene: TRBJ1-1; CDR3aa: CASSGIRDIEAFF; CDR3nt: TGTGCCAGCAGTGGCATCCGGGACATTGAAGCTTTCTTT
d_gene: NA; abundance: NA; v_gene: TRBV6-4; j_gene: TRBJ2-2; CDR3aa: CASSDGQGIGTGELFF; CDR3nt: TGTGCCAGCAGTGACGGGCAGGGAATTGGCACCGGGGAGCTGTTTTTT
d_gene: NA; abundance: NA; v_gene: TRBV7-9; j_gene: TRBJ2-1; CDR3aa: CASSLAPGNEQFF; CDR3nt: TGTGCCAGCAGCTTAGCCCCAGGGAATGAGCAGTTCTTC
d_gene: NA; abundance: few; v_gene: TRBV4-3; j_gene: TRBJ1-1; CDR3aa: CASSQDTSGGVEAFF; CDR3nt: TGCGCCAGCAGCCAAGATACTTCGGGGGGCGTTGAAGCTTTCTTT
d_gene: TRBD1; abundance: NA; v_gene: TRBV6-5; j_gene: TRBJ2-5; CDR3aa: CAGSTRTGRETQYF; CDR3nt: TGTGCCGGCAGTACACGGACAGGGCGAGAGACCCAGTACTTC
d_gene: NA; abundance: NA; v_gene: TRBV19; j_gene: TRBJ2-3; CDR3aa: CASSIAQYTDTQYF; CDR3nt: TGTGCCAGTAGTATAGCACAGTACACAGATACGCAGTATTTT
d_gene: TRBD2; abundance: once; v_gene: TRBV2; j_gene: TRBJ2-5; CDR3aa: CASSEVLAGGREQETQYF; CDR3nt: TGTGCCAGCAGTGAAGTACTAGCGGGGGGTCGGGAGCAAGAGACCCAGTACTTC
d_gene: NA; abundance: once; v_gene: TRBV5-1; j_gene: TRBJ1-3; CDR3aa: CASSLSGVAGNTIYF; CDR3nt: TGCGCCAGCAGCTTGTCCGGGGTGGCTGGAAACACCATATATTTT
d_gene: NA; abundance: NA; v_gene: TRBV30; j_gene: TRBJ1-5; CDR3aa: CAWSISNQPQHF; CDR3nt: TGTGCCTGGAGCATTAGCAATCAGCCCCAGCATTTT
d_gene: TRBD1; abundance: NA; v_gene: TRBV5-4; j_gene: TRBJ1-2; CDR3aa: CASSRTGAPNTYTF; CDR3nt: TGTGCCAGCAGCCGGACAGGGGCCCCTAATACCTACACCTTC
d_gene: TRBD1; abundance: NA; v_gene: TRBV7-9; j_gene: TRBJ2-7; CDR3aa: CASSPRQGGSYEQYF; CDR3nt: TGTGCCAGCAGTCCTCGACAGGGTGGCTCCTACGAGCAGTACTTC
d_gene: NA; abundance: NA; v_gene: TRBV5-1; j_gene: TRBJ2-3; CDR3aa: CASSIRISTDTQYF; CDR3nt: TGCGCCAGCAGTATCAGAATAAGCACAGATACGCAGTATTTT
d_gene: TRBD1; abundance: NA; v_gene: TRBV30; j_gene: TRBJ1-2; CDR3aa: CACADRGYGYTF; CDR3nt: TGTGCCTGTGCAGACAGGGGCTATGGCTACACCTTC
d_gene: NA; abundance: NA; v_gene: TRBV6-1; j_gene: TRBJ2-7; CDR3aa: CASSVYRESEQYF; CDR3nt: TGTGCCAGCAGTGTTTACAGGGAATCCGAGCAGTACTTC
d_gene: NA; abundance: NA; v_gene: TRBV28; j_gene: TRBJ1-1; CDR3aa: CASSLSQEAFF; CDR3nt: TGTGCCAGCAGTTTATCCCAAGAAGCTTTCTTT
d_gene: NA; abundance: NA; v_gene: TRBV6-6; j_gene: TRBJ2-1; CDR3aa: CASSQSRDNEQFF; CDR3nt: TGTGCCAGCAGTCAAAGTAGAGACAATGAGCAGTTCTTC
d_gene: NA; abundance: NA; v_gene: TRBV6-5; j_gene: TRBJ1-1; CDR3aa: CASRTYRVTYTEAFF; CDR3nt: TGTGCCAGCAGGACATACAGGGTAACGTACACTGAAGCTTTCTTT
d_gene: NA; abundance: NA; v_gene: TRBV10-3; j_gene: TRBJ1-2; CDR3aa: CAISALNYGYTF; CDR3nt: TGTGCCATCAGTGCCCTAAACTATGGCTACACCTTC
d_gene: NA; abundance: once; v_gene: TRBV7-8; j_gene: TRBJ2-1; CDR3aa: CASSFRASGKYNEQFF; CDR3nt: TGTGCCAGCAGCTTCCGGGCCAGCGGAAAGTACAATGAGCAGTTCTTC
d_gene: NA; abundance: few; v_gene: TRBV7-6; j_gene: TRBJ2-2; CDR3aa: CASSWGVGLAGAGELFF; CDR3nt: TGTGCCAGCAGCTGGGGAGTCGGGCTAGCAGGCGCCGGGGAGCTGTTTTTT
d_gene: TRBD1; abundance: NA; v_gene: TRBV7-7; j_gene: TRBJ2-3; CDR3aa: CASSPTGRGPDTQYF; CDR3nt: TGTGCTAGCAGCCCGACGGGCAGGGGGCCAGATACGCAGTATTTT
d_gene: TRBD2; abundance: NA; v_gene: TRBV7-9; j_gene: TRBJ2-7; CDR3aa: CASSPQEPASGGYEQYF; CDR3nt: TGTGCCAGCAGCCCTCAGGAGCCGGCTAGCGGGGGCTACGAGCAGTACTTC
d_gene: TRBD1; abundance: NA; v_gene: TRBV15; j_gene: TRBJ2-7; CDR3aa: CATSRGGTGGSYEQYF; CDR3nt: TGTGCCACCAGCAGAGGGGGGACAGGGGGTTCCTACGAGCAGTACTTC
d_gene: TRBD2; abundance: NA; v_gene: TRBV4-1; j_gene: TRBJ2-1; CDR3aa: CASSQAAGGNNEQFF; CDR3nt: TGCGCCAGCAGCCAAGCAGCGGGGGGTAACAATGAGCAGTTCTTC
d_gene: NA; abundance: NA; v_gene: TRBV7-9; j_gene: TRBJ2-1; CDR3aa: CASSLGAGDPNEQFF; CDR3nt: TGTGCCAGCAGCTTAGGGGCAGGTGACCCCAATGAGCAGTTCTTC
d_gene: TRBD2; abundance: NA; v_gene: TRBV7-2; j_gene: TRBJ2-2; CDR3aa: CASSLVPAGGLNTGELFF; CDR3nt: TGTGCCAGCAGCTTAGTTCCAGCGGGGGGCTTGAACACCGGGGAGCTGTTTTTT
d_gene: NA; abundance: NA; v_gene: TRBV28; j_gene: TRBJ1-2; CDR3aa: CASVSGQIIGYTF; CDR3nt: TGTGCCAGCGTGTCAGGGCAGATTATCGGCTACACCTTC
d_gene: TRBD2; abundance: NA; v_gene: TRBV2; j_gene: TRBJ2-3; CDR3aa: CASLTPLAGDTDTQYF; CDR3nt: TGTGCCAGTTTAACGCCTCTAGCGGGGGACACAGATACGCAGTATTTT
d_gene: NA; abundance: once; v_gene: TRBV5-1; j_gene: TRBJ1-3; CDR3aa: CASSQDSGNTIYF; CDR3nt: TGCGCCAGTTCACAGGACTCTGGAAACACCATATATTTT
d_gene: TRBD1; abundance: NA; v_gene: TRBV19; j_gene: TRBJ1-5; CDR3aa: CASNPLGDRVSFQPQHF; CDR3nt: TGTGCCAGTAATCCGCTAGGGGACAGGGTGAGTTTTCAGCCCCAGCATTTT
d_gene: NA; abundance: NA; v_gene: TRBV30; j_gene: TRBJ1-2; CDR3aa: CAWSVGGGYTF; CDR3nt: TGTGCCTGGAGTGTAGGGGGTGGCTACACCTTC
d_gene: NA; abundance: NA; v_gene: TRBV27; j_gene: TRBJ1-3; CDR3aa: CASRQGAGNTIYF; CDR3nt: TGTGCCAGCAGGCAGGGTGCTGGAAACACCATATATTTT
d_gene: TRBD1; abundance: few; v_gene: TRBV11-1; j_gene: TRBJ1-1; CDR3aa: CASSIRDSLITEAFF; CDR3nt: TGTGCCAGCAGCATCCGGGACAGCCTTATTACTGAAGCTTTCTTT
d_gene: NA; abundance: NA; v_gene: TRBV13; j_gene: TRBJ2-1; CDR3aa: CASSRGLQVYNEQFF; CDR3nt: TGTGCCAGCAGCCGAGGACTACAAGTCTACAATGAGCAGTTCTTC
d_gene: TRBD1; abundance: NA; v_gene: TRBV15; j_gene: TRBJ2-7; CDR3aa: CATSTRGPVGSEQYF; CDR3nt: TGTGCCACCAGTACAAGGGGGCCAGTGGGTTCCGAGCAGTACTTC
d_gene: TRBD2; abundance: NA; v_gene: TRBV5-1; j_gene: TRBJ2-5; CDR3aa: CASSWGLAGGKETQYF; CDR3nt: TGCGCCAGCAGCTGGGGACTAGCGGGGGGCAAGGAGACCCAGTACTTC